A single sample is the source of the 10 T cell receptor beta chains below, sequenced in a study of blood T cells in healthy people across ages. Primed by a sample-barcoded 5' primer and a J-beta primer mix, a second PCR proceeded for about 6 to 12 cycles. MiXCR, applied by TCRdb to the 5' RACE reads, yields one record per CDR3 protein. The sample contains about 640,000 distinct CDR3 sequences, 58% of which appear only once. The sample consisted of blood. The source of these receptors is a man aged 55 to 69 in good health.

J is TRBJ2-5 and V is TRBV3-1; 11 nucleotides align to TRBD2. The CDR3 length is 17 residues. The V gene end was trimmed by 6 bases and the J gene end by 3 bases; junction bases not matched to a gene: 12. CDR1 is LGHDT, CDR2 YNNKEL, per germline (reference sequence). The CDR3 loop is CASRPGLADPKEETQYF. The CDR3 region has the DNA TGTGCCAGCAGGCCGGGACTAGCGGACCCCAAAGAAGAGACCCAGTACTTC.

This clonotype was seen a few times. A much larger clone lies one base from this, so it may be a read error. The V call is TRBV12-3 or TRBV12-4, the J call TRBJ2-1, with TRBD1 matching 8 bases. The trim removed 5 bases at V and 6 bases at J, leaving 6 bases unmatched. CDR3 length equals 14 residues. The CDR3 loop is CASSVPGGFNEQFF. The CDR3 DNA reads as TGTGCCAGCAGTGTGCCAGGGGGCTTCAATGAGCAGTTCTTC.

The chain is built from TRBV3-1 and TRBJ1-2; 10 nucleotides agree with TRBD1. The CDR3 spans 19 residues. The V and J ends lost 5 bases and 0 bases, in that order; junction bases with no gene match: 15. Germline V gene sequence: CDR1 LGHDT, CDR2 YNNKEL (reference sequence). The CDR3, as DNA: TGTGCCAGCAGCTCGCCCCGGGGGACAGGGGTCCCAGCTAACTATGGCTACACCTTC. It codes for CASSSPRGTGVPANYGYTF.

The chain couples TRBV12-3 or TRBV12-4 to TRBJ1-1; D is ambiguous. CDR3 length: 15 amino acids. V lost 7 bases to trimming and J lost 4 bases, with 19 bases between them. Written as DNA, the CDR3 is TGTGCCAGCACCGCGGACGGCGGGATGGGCACTGAAGCTTTCTTT. Translating gives CASTADGGMGTEAFF.

This chain links TRBV7-2 with TRBJ2-3; D unclear. Trimming left V 1 base short and J 4 bases short, with 18 bases between. This CDR3 is built from 17 residues. In germline, CDR1 is SGHTA, CDR2 FQGNSA. DNA for the CDR3: TGTGCCAGCAGCTTAGGTGATCCGGCCGATCCGTCAGATACGCAGTATTTT. Translation gives CASSLGDPADPSDTQYF.

This clonotype has more than one count but fewer than ten. The rearrangement joins TRBV12-3 or TRBV12-4 to TRBJ2-5, with TRBD2 matching over 8 bases. Trimming removed 5 bases from V and 2 bases from J; junction bases left unmatched: 7. The CDR3 loop spans 15 amino acids. Written as DNA, the CDR3 is TGTGCCAGCAGTCCAGCGGGGGCCCTTCAAGAGACCCAGTACTTC. Protein sequence: CASSPAGALQETQYF.

This chain links TRBV2 with TRBJ2-7; a weak D match, TRBD1 (5 bases). The CDR3 extends over 12 amino acids. CDR1 is SNHLY and CDR2 is FYNNEI in the germline V gene. The V and J ends lost 2 bases and 6 bases respectively, with 8 bases between them. In DNA, the CDR3 is TGTGCCAGCAGTGAATCCAGGGTCGAGCAGTACTTC. Protein sequence: CASSESRVEQYF.

V is TRBV20-1 and J is TRBJ2-1; TRBD1 is a possible D gene (6 bases). The ends were cut back, 5 bases at V and 10 bases at J, with 9 bases in the middle. The CDR3 runs to 10 residues. Germline-derived CDR1 and CDR2 are DFQATT and SNEGSKA (reference sequence). The DNA of the CDR3 is TGCAGTGCTCCAGACAGGGAGCAGTTCTTC. It is translated as CSAPDREQFF.

The rearrangement links TRBV2 to TRBJ1-3; no clear D gene. Deletions cut 4 bases from V and 3 bases from J, with 7 bases between. Germline lookup yields CDR1 SNHLY and CDR2 FYNNEI. The CDR3 loop spans 13 amino acids. The CDR3 spells CASSGWIGNTIYF. The CDR3 DNA reads TGTGCCAGCAGTGGTTGGATTGGAAACACCATATATTTT.

In its sample, this clonotype was seen a few times. The chain employs TRBV2 and TRBJ1-6; 7 nucleotides align to TRBD1. Germline V gene sequence: CDR1 SNHLY, CDR2 FYNNEI. The CDR3 is 14 amino acids. V trimming: 6 bases; J trimming: 7 bases; junction bases outside the gene matches: 6. The CDR3 sequence is CASRPGQENSPLHF. The DNA for the CDR3 is TGTGCCAGCAGACCTGGACAGGAAAATTCACCCCTCCACTTT.